One sample yielded the 2 T cell receptor beta chains listed below, sequenced in a study of cytomegalovirus exposure and HLA in healthy donors (dated by TCRdb to the late 2010s). Library preparation used the immunoSEQ multiplex PCR assay. A mixture of 60 forward primers for TCR Vbeta segments and 13 reverse primers for TCR Jbeta segments was used in the multiplex PCR. Sourced from immuneACCESS, this table was stored by TCRdb with only in-frame sequences that have V and J called. A share of the clones is absent; for the studies checked, an unresolved V gene accounts for under half, and the remainder has no known explanation. This sample holds roughly 130,000 clones; about 80% were observed only once. The top ten clonotypes cover 1% of the sample. Sequenced material: PBMCs. The source of these receptors is a human donor in good health.

A few counts support this clone. The chain's CDR3 is CASSLEGGGRDTQYF. Here the CDR3 DNA reads TGTGCCAGCAGCTTAGAAGGCGGGGGACGAGATACGCAGTATTTT. The V call is TRBV7-6, the J call TRBJ2-3, with 7 bases lining up with TRBD2. V dropped 1 base and J dropped 5; count of bases not matched to a gene: 6. Germline V gene sequence: CDR1 SGHVS, CDR2 FNYEAQ. The CDR3 is 15 amino acids.

The rearrangement links TRBV4-1 to TRBJ1-1; maybe TRBD1 (5 bases). Germline-derived CDR1 and CDR2 are MGHRA and YSYEKL. Trimming removed 0 bases at V and 1 base at J, with 18 bases between. This CDR3 has 18 amino acids. The CDR3 spells CASSQEGYIGATNTEAFF. DNA of the CDR3: TGCGCCAGCAGCCAAGAGGGGTATATAGGGGCTACGAACACTGAAGCTTTCTTT.